This is a list of T cell receptor beta chains from one sample in a study of blood T cell repertoires in COVID-19. Generated by immunoSEQ multiplex PCR, the TCRdb table keeps only in-frame clones and is missing some. The repertoire consists of around 33,000 clones, with approximately 77% occurring once and the leading ten covering 16%. Sequences were obtained from peripheral blood. The source of these receptors is a human donor in a cohort sampled during active COVID-19. Both conserved end residues are part of each CDR3. Each record gives: CDR3 length, J gene, V gene, clone size, CDR3 protein. Clone size is given for some rows only: seen once, a few or many times, or a class if the clone is expanded.

16 | TRBJ2-5 | TRBV7-2 | - | CASSPFGAGGSGTQYF
15 | TRBJ1-2 | TRBV29-1 | once | CSVKAPSGLSGGYTF
14 | TRBJ2-1 | TRBV30 | - | CAWSVIAGGAEQFF
13 | TRBJ2-5 | TRBV11-3 | - | CASSLTTVGTQYF
16 | TRBJ2-5 | TRBV18 | - | CASSPGTSGVQETQYF
14 | TRBJ2-3 | TRBV7-2 | - | CASSLGLAGGLQYF
15 | TRBJ2-7 | TRBV7-8 | - | CASSLNSVRGYEQYF
13 | TRBJ2-2 | TRBV29-1 | - | CSVGHRATGELFF
14 | TRBJ2-7 | TRBV28 | - | CASSTSLRVGEQYF
13 | TRBJ1-1 | TRBV19 | once | CASSLSPDTEAFF
13 | TRBJ1-2 | TRBV30 | - | CAWSVQVNYGYTF
16 | TRBJ2-3 | TRBV19 | - | CASSRDQGALTDTQYF
15 | TRBJ2-2 | TRBV7-6 | - | CASTTLPGNTGELFF
14 | TRBJ1-1 | TRBV5-6 | - | CASSLGQMNTEAFF
19 | TRBJ2-3 | TRBV6-2/TRBV6-3 | few | CASSYVLAGGPGHKDTQYF
16 | TRBJ2-2 | TRBV15 | - | CATSRGRVSNTGELFF
15 | TRBJ1-1 | TRBV6-5 | - | CASSSQRGSNTEAFF
12 | TRBJ1-3 | TRBV6-5 | - | CASSRQGDTIYF
15 | TRBJ2-4 | TRBV11-2 | - | CASSSGQGSKNIQYF
15 | TRBJ2-2 | TRBV6-5 | - | CASSAGLAATGELFF
14 | TRBJ1-2 | TRBV28 | - | CASRSHRLYYGYTF
13 | TRBJ2-3 | TRBV12-3/TRBV12-4 | - | CASSRDYSDTQYF
12 | TRBJ1-1 | TRBV20-1 | - | CSASWANTEAFF
14 | TRBJ2-2 | TRBV5-1 | - | CASSLAGIVGELFF
16 | TRBJ2-5 | TRBV10-3 | few | CAISEKNGQVRETQYF
15 | TRBJ2-2 | TRBV6-5 | - | CASSFRRGATGELFF
14 | TRBJ2-1 | TRBV6-5 | - | CASSKRSSYNEQFF
11 | TRBJ1-1 | TRBV3-1/TRBV3-2 | many | CASRGGTEAFF
14 | TRBJ2-5 | TRBV10-3 | - | CAIRDFTGGETQYF
20 | TRBJ2-2 | TRBV3-1/TRBV3-2 | - | CASSQRVWYNRGENTGELFF
14 | TRBJ2-7 | TRBV5-1 | - | CASSSGTATYEQYF
15 | TRBJ2-1 | TRBV5-1 | - | CASRHTSNTYNEQFF
13 | TRBJ1-2 | TRBV27 | - | CASSDRVMDGYTF
16 | TRBJ1-2 | TRBV28 | - | CASSFLPSQAANGYTF
13 | TRBJ2-3 | TRBV5-4 | - | CASSQTNTDTQYF